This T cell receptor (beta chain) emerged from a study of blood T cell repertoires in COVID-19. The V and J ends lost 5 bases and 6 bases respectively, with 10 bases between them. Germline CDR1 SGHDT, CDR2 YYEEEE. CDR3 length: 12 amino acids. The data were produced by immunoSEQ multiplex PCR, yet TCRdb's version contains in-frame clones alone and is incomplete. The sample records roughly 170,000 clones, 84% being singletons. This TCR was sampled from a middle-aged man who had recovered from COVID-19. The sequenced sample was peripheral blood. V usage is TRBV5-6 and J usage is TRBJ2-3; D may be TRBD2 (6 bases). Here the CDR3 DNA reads TGTGCCAGCAGACTAGCAGCCGATACGCAGTATTTT. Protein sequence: CASRLAADTQYF.